Detailed here is one T cell receptor (beta chain). This specimen belongs to a study of shared clonotypes between healthy human individuals. Deep-level settings were used for running the assay. Per the authors' pipeline: As immunoSEQ supplied junction-only sequences (without quality scores), filtering differed. The method was immunoSEQ multiplex PCR; TCRdb's version includes in-frame clones alone and lacks a portion of them. V and J calls and clone size come straight from that table; D and trimming were deduced from the DNA. The table has around 1.1 million clones, about 84% seen once; the top ten hold roughly 0.55%. The germline V and J ends were trimmed by 4 bases and 9 bases, with 17 bases remaining between them. Germline CDR1 SGHKS, CDR2 YYEKEE (reference sequence). The CDR3 length is 14 residues. From CD4+ cells came CD45RA+ naive and CD45RA-negative memory subsets.

Sequenced input: memory CD4+ T cells from PBMCs. Subset defined: CD45RA-negative fraction. This rearrangement joins TRBV5-5 to TRBJ2-1, with a weak D call TRBD2 (5 bases). The receptor comes from a man between 18 and 29 years old in good health. Some clones in this sample may be carry-over from other donors' samples. The CDR3 DNA follows: TGTGCCAGCAGCCGTCGGAGACCAAGCGGTGAGCAGTTCTTC. Translated: CASSRRRPSGEQFF.